Sequencing of this T cell receptor beta chain was carried out in a study of TIL therapy for anti-PD-1-resistant metastatic lung cancer. Study-level points and caveats: Treatment-naive, never-smoker and oncogene-addicted patients were overrepresented in this highly selected cohort. The baseline peripheral repertoire was partially replaced by infused TIL clonotypes that later decayed.

The libraries were made with immunoSEQ v3. This table comes from immunoSEQ multiplex PCR, and its TCRdb copy is limited to in-frame clones, with some not included. The table shows roughly 60,000 clones, with about nine tenths occurring only once. V lost 0 bases, J lost 1 base, and 15 bases lay in between. This CDR3 region has 16 residues. The V gene's germline CDR1 is GTSNPN and CDR2 SVGIG (reference sequence). Only a few counts were recorded for this clone. What it binds is unknown. Time point here: pre-treatment sample, taken before nivolumab and TIL therapy. This clonotype was sampled from a person between 25 and 80 years old with non-small cell lung cancer. The chain employs TRBV30 and TRBJ1-1, with unresolved D. This material consisted of blood, taken at baseline. The CDR3 DNA reads as TGTGCCTGGAGTGTCCTGTCGGCACAGAAGAACACTGAAGCTTTCTTT. Its translation is CAWSVLSAQKNTEAFF.